These 23 T cell receptor beta chains share one sample of origin, sequenced in a study of cytomegalovirus exposure and HLA in healthy donors. PCR was performed using 60 Vbeta and 13 Jbeta primers. Clones were sequenced by immunoSEQ multiplex PCR, and TCRdb holds only the in-frame ones, with some missing. The repertoire holds some 87,000 clones, with about 73% as singletons. The sample taken for sequencing was PBMCs. All receptors derive from a woman in her fifties or sixties in good health and CMV-seropositive.

This chain connects TRBV7-6 to TRBJ2-2, with D possibly matching TRBD2 (6 bases). Per the germline V gene, CDR1 is SGHVS and CDR2 is FNYEAQ. Between the trimmed V and J ends, which lost 7 bases and 0 bases, there was a span of 15 bases. The CDR3 totals 16 residues. The CDR3 reads CASIQLGGSNTGELFF. DNA for the CDR3: TGTGCCAGCATCCAGTTGGGGGGATCGAACACCGGGGAGCTGTTTTTT. Combining the CDR3 with reference TRBV7-6 and TRBJ2-2 gives the whole variable domain GAGVSQSPRYKVTKRGQDVALRCDPISGHVSLYWYRQALGQGPEFLTYFNYEAQQDKSGLPNDRFSAERPEGSISTLTIQRTEQRDSAMYRCASIQLGGSNTGELFFGEGSRLTVL.

V and J are TRBV5-6 and TRBJ1-2; tentatively, D is TRBD1 (6 bases). The CDR3 loop spans 15 amino acids. Trimming removed 4 bases from V and 4 bases from J, with 17 bases in between. CDR1 and CDR2 from the germline V gene are SGHDT and YYEEEE. The CDR3 DNA follows: TGTGCCAGCAGCAATAACAGGGAAGGGAGCTATGGCTACACCTTC. It specifies CASSNNREGSYGYTF.

This clone was found once. V gene TRBV28 combines with J gene TRBJ1-5; TRBD1 aligns across 8 bases. V was clipped by 7 bases and J by 6 bases; unmatched bases: 11. CDR3 length: 15 residues. Germline assignment: CDR1 MDHEN and CDR2 SYDVKM. The CDR3 DNA is TGTGCCAGCACGTTTCTGGACAGGGAGGGTCAGCCCCAGCATTTT. Amino acids: CASTFLDREGQPQHF.

V and J are TRBV7-3 and TRBJ2-1, with TRBD1 matching over 9 bases. This CDR3 is built from 16 residues. V was pared by 4 bases and J by 4 bases, with 8 bases of the junction left unmatched. CDR1 and CDR2 (germline): SGHTA, FQGTGA. CDR3 in DNA: TGTGCCAGCAGCTCCTCGGCTGGACAGGGGTACAATGAGCAGTTCTTC. Translating it yields CASSSSAGQGYNEQFF.

This clone was seen only once. This sample also contains other DNA sequences that code for the same CDR3. The chain couples TRBV12-5 to TRBJ2-7; the match to TRBD1 covers 7 bases. The CDR3 consists of 17 residues. The ends lost 6 bases at V and 0 bases at J; junction bases unmatched: 14. In germline, CDR1 is LGHNT, CDR2 FRNRAP. CDR3 amino acids: CASGFGTVISFSYEQYF. CDR3 nucleotides: TGTGCTAGTGGCTTCGGGACAGTGATAAGCTTCTCCTACGAGCAGTACTTC.

The V gene is TRBV7-3, the J gene TRBJ1-1, with D perhaps TRBD1 (5 bases). CDR3 length: 13 residues. V was cut by 6 bases and J by 2 bases, with 10 bases left in between. Germline CDR1 and CDR2: SGHTA and FQGTGA. This CDR3 is CASSKQENTEAFF. In DNA, the CDR3 is TGTGCCAGCAGTAAACAGGAAAACACTGAAGCTTTCTTT.

About this clone: The junction departs from the called germline gene at one end, perhaps through a read error. The rearrangement joins TRBV7-9 to TRBJ2-6; 13 positions match TRBD2. This CDR3 comprises 18 residues. The germline V gene has CDR1 SEHNR and CDR2 FQNEAQ (reference sequence). CDR3 residues: CSSSLGGLAGFGANVLTF. The DNA of the CDR3 is TGTTCCAGCAGCTTGGGGGGACTAGCGGGATTTGGGGCCAACGTCCTGACTTTC.

Points on this clone: The germline gene is not matched at one end of the junction; a read error may be the cause. The chain recombines TRBV7-9 with TRBJ2-5, with 10 bases fitting TRBD2. From germline, CDR1 is SEHNR and CDR2 FQNEAQ (reference sequence). This CDR3 is built from 17 residues. The CDR3 DNA reads as TGTTCCAGCAGCTTAGCGGGAGGTGGCCTGACGGAGGAGACCCAGTACTTC. Protein product: CSSSLAGGGLTEETQYF.

V usage is TRBV7-3 and J usage is TRBJ2-2; a weak D match, TRBD2 (6 bases). V was shortened by 1 base and J by 5 bases, with 8 bases between the two germline ends. Germline V lookup: CDR1 SGHTA, CDR2 FQGTGA. This CDR3 spans 14 amino acids. DNA for the CDR3: TGTGCCAGCAGCTTAAGGGCGGGGACCGGGGAGCTGTTTTTT. Translation: CASSLRAGTGELFF. The complete variable domain, with remaining parts taken from reference TRBV7-3 and TRBJ2-2, reads GAGVSQTPSNKVTEKGKYVELRCDPISGHTALYWYRQSLGQGPEFLIYFQGTGAADDSGLPNDRFFAVRPEGSVSTLKIQRTERGDSAVYLCASSLRAGTGELFFGEGSRLTVL.

The chain carries TRBV7-2 and TRBJ2-1; 14 bases fit TRBD2. The trim removed 1 base at V and 9 bases at J, leaving 5 bases unmatched. CDR3 length: 16 residues. CDR1 SGHTA and CDR2 FQGNSA come from the germline V gene. CDR3 residues: CASSLGTSGRLREQFF. The CDR3 bases are TGTGCCAGCAGCTTAGGGACTAGCGGGAGGCTCCGTGAGCAGTTCTTC.

This chain connects TRBV28 to TRBJ2-7; D perhaps matches TRBD2 (6 bases). The CDR3 runs 13 residues. Germline loops: CDR1 MDHEN, CDR2 SYDVKM. The V gene lost 6 bases and the J gene lost 3 bases, with 12 bases spanning the gap. The CDR3 coding sequence is TGTGCCAGCAGGGAAGGAGGGGACTACGAGCAGTACTTC. It codes for CASREGGDYEQYF.

V gene TRBV7-9 combines with J gene TRBJ1-3; TRBD1 is a possible D gene (5 bases). This CDR3 has 12 residues. V was trimmed by 1 base and J by 9 bases, leaving 7 bases between them. Per germline, CDR1 SEHNR and CDR2 FQNEAQ (reference sequence). The DNA of the CDR3 is TGTGCCAGCAGCTTAGTAGGGGTCACCATATATTTT. This sequence encodes CASSLVGVTIYF.

This rearrangement joins TRBV6-5 to TRBJ2-1; TRBD2 agrees at 9 bases. This CDR3 is 15 amino acids long. J lost 3 bases, V lost 6 bases, and 6 bases had no gene match. CDR1 and CDR2 (germline): MNHEY, SVGAGI. CDR3 coding DNA: TGTGCCAGCAGCCTCACTAGCGGGTTCTACAATGAGCAGTTCTTC. Protein sequence: CASSLTSGFYNEQFF.

The gene calls are TRBV15 and TRBJ2-1; D is undetermined. This CDR3 region has 13 residues. Germline CDR1 reads LNHNV; CDR2 reads YYDKDF (reference sequence). The V end was cut by 1 base, the J end by 11 bases, with 12 bases between. The CDR3 spells CATSRGRSRQQFF. DNA of the CDR3: TGTGCCACCAGCAGAGGGCGAAGCAGGCAGCAGTTCTTC.

CDR3 in amino acids: CASSQPTGTAFF. The CDR3 DNA reads as TGTGCCAGCAGCCAACCGACAGGGACGGCTTTCTTT. This rearrangement joins TRBV4-2 to TRBJ1-1; 7 bases map to TRBD1. The germline gives CDR1 LGHNA, CDR2 YNFKEQ. V lost 2 bases, J lost 11 bases, and 5 bases stayed unmatched. This CDR3 has 12 amino acids.

The CDR3 here is CASSGGTSGRASTETQYF. The CDR3 bases are TGTGCCAGCAGCGGGGGGACTAGCGGGAGGGCTTCCACGGAGACCCAGTACTTC. The rearrangement links TRBV9 to TRBJ2-5; 16 positions match TRBD2. CDR3 length: 18 residues. V shed 3 bases and J 5 bases; nucleotides not matched to a gene: 10. CDR1 is SGDLS, CDR2 YYNGEE, per germline.

The chain uses TRBV6-1 and TRBJ2-5; weak D call: TRBD2 (6 bases). The J call is in doubt because the DNA end fits TRBJ2-7 better. Germline-derived CDR1 and CDR2 are MNHNS and SASEGT. The CDR3 consists of 15 residues. The CDR3 loop is CASKLAGPLSYEQYF. The CDR3 bases are TGTGCCAGCAAATTGGCGGGACCCCTCTCCTACGAGCAGTACTTC.

This sequence joins TRBV7-3 and TRBJ2-1; perhaps TRBD2 as D (6 bases). This CDR3 is 15 amino acids long. Germline assignment: CDR1 SGHTA and CDR2 FQGTGA. V dropped 2 bases and J dropped 5 bases, with 13 bases sitting between them. CDR3 residues: CASSLDSGGHNEQFF. The CDR3 DNA sequence: TGTGCCAGCAGCTTAGACTCAGGAGGGCACAATGAGCAGTTCTTC.

This clone was seen a handful of times. V and J are TRBV9 and TRBJ2-5; tentatively, D is TRBD2 (5 bases). Trimming pared 2 bases from V and 3 bases from J, leaving 20 bases between. From germline, CDR1 is SGDLS and CDR2 YYNGEE. This CDR3 spans 17 amino acids. CDR3 sequence (DNA): TGTGCCAGCAGCGTGGATCCCCGGGGTGGTTTAGAAGAGACCCAGTACTTC. It yields the protein CASSVDPRGGLEETQYF.

V gene TRBV9 combines with J gene TRBJ2-7; 10 nucleotides line up with TRBD1. The trim removed 3 bases at V and 5 bases at J, leaving 11 bases unmatched. The germline V gene encodes CDR1 SGDLS and CDR2 YYNGEE. The CDR3 spans 16 residues. The DNA of the CDR3 is TGTGCCAGCAGCGCCCATAGCGGGACAGGGGTTGACGAGCAGTACTTC. Its translation is CASSAHSGTGVDEQYF.

The gene calls are TRBV5-1 and TRBJ2-5, with D possibly being TRBD1 (5 bases). Germline CDR1 SGHRS, CDR2 YFSETQ. V was trimmed by 6 bases and J by 5 bases, leaving 8 bases between them. This CDR3 comprises 11 residues. Here the CDR3 reads CASTRGETQYF. In DNA, the CDR3 is TGCGCCAGCACAAGGGGTGAGACCCAGTACTTC.

This chain uses TRBV11-1 with TRBJ2-7, with no clear D. Germline V gene lookup returns CDR1 SGHAT and CDR2 FQDESV (reference sequence). The CDR3 consists of 15 residues. The V end was cut by 5 bases, the J end by 5 bases, with 19 bases between. The CDR3 DNA sequence: TGTGCCAGCAGCCGAGGCCCTCTCGGTGACGACGAGCAGTACTTC. Its protein is CASSRGPLGDDEQYF.

The V gene is TRBV7-2, the J gene TRBJ2-7; D is possibly TRBD2 (6 bases). Trimming removed 5 bases from V and 0 bases from J, with 14 bases in between. Looked up from germline, CDR1 is SGHTA and CDR2 is FQGNSA. The CDR3 is made up of 15 amino acids. The CDR3 DNA is TGTGCCAGCAGCCAAACTAGCTCGAGCTCCTACGAGCAGTACTTC. It translates to CASSQTSSSSYEQYF.